The clone carrying this T cell receptor beta chain was observed a handful of times. The antigen remains unidentified. J was trimmed by 0 bases and V by 4 bases; bases with no gene match: 5. Germline-derived CDR1 and CDR2 are SQVTM and ANQGSEA. CDR3 size: 16 residues. This specimen belongs to a study of CD8+ T cells in alopecia areata. Study-wide background: Tofacitinib therapy lasting 6 to 18 months was followed by 6 months off drug.

The study's findings and limits: An increase in clonality over normal scalp was evident in lesional scalp, especially alopecia totalis/universalis.

After isolation, RNA underwent reverse transcription to generate cDNA as the sequencing template. Assay: immunoSEQ multiplex PCR; the TCRdb copy retains only in-frame clones and omits some. This sample has some 120,000 clones, with approximately 58% found just once. This TCR was recovered from a human donor with alopecia areata. J is TRBJ2-1 and V is TRBV29-1; 11 bases align to TRBD2. The sequencing here drew on CD4+ T cells sorted from blood, taken at week 0. The CDR3 DNA reads TGCAGCGTTGGACTAGCGGGGCCAAGCTCCTACAATGAGCAGTTCTTC. Amino acids: CSVGLAGPSSYNEQFF.